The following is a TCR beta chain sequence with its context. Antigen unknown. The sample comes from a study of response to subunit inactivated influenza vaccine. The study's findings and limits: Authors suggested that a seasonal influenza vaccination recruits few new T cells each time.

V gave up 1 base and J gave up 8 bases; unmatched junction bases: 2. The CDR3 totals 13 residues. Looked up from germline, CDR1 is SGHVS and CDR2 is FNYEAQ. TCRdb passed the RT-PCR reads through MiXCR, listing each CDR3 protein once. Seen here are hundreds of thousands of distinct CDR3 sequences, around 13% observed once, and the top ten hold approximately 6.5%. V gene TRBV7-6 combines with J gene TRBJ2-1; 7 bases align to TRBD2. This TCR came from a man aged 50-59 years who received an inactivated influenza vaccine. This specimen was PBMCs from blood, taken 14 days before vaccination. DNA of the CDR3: TGTGCCAGCAGCTTAGGGGGGAGGGATGAGCAGTTCTTC. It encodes CASSLGGRDEQFF.